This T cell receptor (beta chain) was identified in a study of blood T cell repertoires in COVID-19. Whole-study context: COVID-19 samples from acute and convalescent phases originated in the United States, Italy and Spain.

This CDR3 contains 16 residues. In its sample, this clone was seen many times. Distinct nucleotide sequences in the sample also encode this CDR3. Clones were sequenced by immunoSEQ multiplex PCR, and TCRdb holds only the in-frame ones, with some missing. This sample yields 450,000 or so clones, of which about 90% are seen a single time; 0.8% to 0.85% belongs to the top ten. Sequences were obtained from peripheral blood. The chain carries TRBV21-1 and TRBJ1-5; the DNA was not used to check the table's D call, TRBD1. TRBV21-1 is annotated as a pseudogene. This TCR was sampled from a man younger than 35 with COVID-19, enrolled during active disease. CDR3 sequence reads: CATYLERDREGGPQHF. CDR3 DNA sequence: TGTGCCACTTATTTAGAGAGGGACAGGGAGGGGGGGCCCCAGCATTTT.